The rows below give T cell receptor beta chains drawn from one sample of a study of identical twins. TCRdb reanalysed the 5' RACE reads using MiXCR and keeps one entry per CDR3 protein. The table shows fewer than 650,000 distinct CDR3 sequences, with 7.5% to 10% occurring only once. Another study also made use of these data, one on yellow fever vaccine responses in identical twins.

Sequencing input: PBMCs. The receptors stem from a woman aged 18-29 years in good health. CDR3s include the opening cysteine and the closing phenylalanine or tryptophan. A D gene is named only where the DNA matches it firmly. Only some rows state a clone size, as once, few, many or a class for expanded clones.

>NA|TRBJ1-6|TRBV27|NA
CASSPPGPGNSPLHF
TGTGCCAGCAGCCCCCCGGGACCTGGTAATTCACCCCTCCACTTT
>few|TRBJ2-7|TRBV20-1|TRBD1
CSARDLDRGVDEQYF
TGCAGTGCTAGAGACCTTGACAGGGGCGTCGACGAGCAGTACTTC
>NA|TRBJ2-3|TRBV10-3|TRBD2
CAISESAGGPVTQYF
TGTGCCATCAGTGAGTCAGCGGGAGGGCCTGTAACGCAGTATTTT
>many|TRBJ1-2|TRBV12-3/TRBV12-4|NA
CASSDRAGGTAGYTF
TGTGCCAGCAGTGACCGAGCAGGAGGGACCGCCGGCTACACCTTC
>many|TRBJ2-3|TRBV28|NA
CASSWGDPPDTQYF
TGTGCCAGCAGTTGGGGGGACCCGCCAGATACGCAGTATTTT
>few|TRBJ2-2|TRBV6-5|TRBD2
CASSYSLAVNTGELFF
TGTGCCAGCAGTTACTCTCTAGCGGTTAACACCGGGGAGCTGTTTTTT
>NA|TRBJ2-7|TRBV3-1|NA
CASSQDRPRGSSYEQYF
TGTGCCAGCAGCCAAGATAGACCACGGGGTAGCTCCTACGAGCAGTACTTC
>few|TRBJ2-3|TRBV13|NA
CASSYQITDTQYF
TGTGCCAGCAGCTATCAAATCACAGATACGCAGTATTTT
>many|TRBJ2-1|TRBV28|TRBD2
CASRATSGSVNEQFF
TGTGCCAGCAGGGCGACTAGCGGGAGTGTAAATGAGCAGTTCTTC
>many|TRBJ2-3|TRBV4-3|TRBD1
CASSQGQWETTDTQYF
TGCGCCAGCAGCCAGGGACAGTGGGAAACCACAGATACGCAGTATTTT
>NA|TRBJ2-5|TRBV7-9|NA
CASSFIGARETQYF
TGTGCCAGCAGCTTTATAGGGGCTCGAGAGACCCAGTACTTC
>few|TRBJ2-7|TRBV12-3/TRBV12-4|NA
CASSLDSGRPREQYF
TGTGCCAGCAGTTTGGACAGCGGCCGTCCTAGGGAGCAGTACTTC
>NA|TRBJ2-3|TRBV27|NA
CASSFGWGADTQYF
TGTGCCAGCAGTTTTGGCTGGGGCGCAGATACGCAGTATTTT
>few|TRBJ2-1|TRBV6-4|NA
CASSAGGLVNEQFF
TGTGCCAGCAGTGCGGGGGGCCTTGTGAATGAGCAGTTCTTC
>many|TRBJ2-3|TRBV4-2|TRBD2
CASSQDSQRGPRDTQYF
TGTGCCAGCAGCCAAGATTCCCAGCGGGGCCCCAGAGATACGCAGTATTTT
>NA|TRBJ2-1|TRBV20-1|NA
CSARWGADEQFF
TGCAGTGCCAGGTGGGGGGCCGATGAGCAGTTCTTC
>NA|TRBJ1-4|TRBV5-4|NA
CASSSARDLGERLFF
TGTGCCAGCAGCTCCGCAAGGGACCTGGGTGAAAGACTGTTTTTT
>few|TRBJ2-5|TRBV29-1|TRBD2
CSVEREAQETQYF
TGCAGCGTTGAACGGGAGGCCCAAGAGACCCAGTACTTC
>NA|TRBJ2-5|TRBV20-1|TRBD1
CSARTGSETQYF
TGCAGTGCCCGGACAGGGTCAGAGACCCAGTACTTC
>NA|TRBJ2-5|TRBV24-1|NA
CATSDFDEGSQYF
TGTGCCACCAGTGACTTCGATGAGGGCTCCCAGTACTTC
>many|TRBJ2-4|TRBV4-3|NA
CASSQEYGTGPYF
TGCGCCAGCAGCCAAGAATATGGTACCGGCCCGTACTTC
>few|TRBJ1-5|TRBV20-1|TRBD1
CSAIPQGQGGQPQHF
TGCAGTGCTATCCCCCAGGGACAGGGGGGCCAGCCCCAGCATTTT
>NA|TRBJ2-7|TRBV11-2|NA
CASSLGGAWSADEQYF
TGTGCCAGCAGCTTGGGCGGGGCTTGGTCGGCAGACGAGCAGTACTTC
>NA|TRBJ2-5|TRBV4-1|TRBD2
CASSQQLAAETQYF
TGCGCCAGCAGCCAACAACTAGCGGCGGAGACCCAGTACTTC
>NA|TRBJ2-7|TRBV7-9|NA
CASSTGRGRLGYEQYF
TGTGCCAGCAGCACTGGCCGGGGACGACTAGGTTACGAGCAGTACTTC
>few|TRBJ2-1|TRBV11-3|NA
CASSLGGGMDNEQFF
TGTGCCAGCAGCTTAGGAGGCGGGATGGACAATGAGCAGTTCTTC
>NA|TRBJ2-3|TRBV12-3/TRBV12-4|NA
CASSLIAWRGTQYF
TGTGCCAGCAGTTTAATTGCCTGGCGGGGTACGCAGTATTTT
>many|TRBJ2-1|TRBV9|NA
CASSSRWAVSSYNEQFF
TGTGCCAGCAGCTCAAGATGGGCGGTTAGCTCCTACAATGAGCAGTTCTTC
>many|TRBJ2-7|TRBV5-1|NA
CASSLAGDPYEQYF
TGCGCCAGCAGCTTGGCGGGGGACCCCTACGAGCAGTACTTC
>NA|TRBJ2-7|TRBV5-5|TRBD1
CASSFLDRASSYEQYF
TGTGCCAGCAGCTTCTTGGACAGGGCGTCCTCCTACGAGCAGTACTTC
>few|TRBJ2-2|TRBV5-1|TRBD1
CASSGTGSTGELFF
TGCGCCAGCAGCGGGACAGGGTCCACCGGGGAGCTGTTTTTT
>few|TRBJ2-1|TRBV7-9|NA
CASSLAHWDEQFF
TGTGCCAGCAGCTTGGCACATTGGGATGAGCAGTTCTTC
>NA|TRBJ2-7|TRBV3-1|NA
CASSRGTGGPYEQYF
TGTGCCAGCAGCCGGGGGACCGGCGGCCCCTACGAGCAGTACTTC
>few|TRBJ2-7|TRBV2|TRBD1
CASSGGTGGYEQYF
TGTGCCAGCAGTGGTGGGACAGGGGGCTACGAGCAGTACTTC
>NA|TRBJ2-3|TRBV12-3/TRBV12-4|TRBD2
CASRLTSGGLGYTQYF
TGTGCCAGCAGGCTGACTAGCGGGGGGTTAGGGTATACGCAGTATTTT